Each of the 20 T cell receptor beta chains below was sequenced from the same sample in a study of blood T cell repertoires in COVID-19. Repertoires were generated with immunoSEQ multiplex PCR, while TCRdb's copy carries only in-frame clones and drops some. The sample comprises about 42,000 clones, about 82% of which are singletons, and 5.4% rests with the top ten. The specimen was peripheral blood. The receptors stem from a man aged 50 or older with active COVID-19.

This clone was counted a few times. The rearrangement links TRBV7-2 to TRBJ2-7; 7 nucleotides align to TRBD1. The CDR3 contains 14 residues. Germline CDR1 reads SGHTA; CDR2 reads FQGNSA. V lost 5 bases to trimming and J lost 3 bases; unmatched junction nucleotides: 7. Here the CDR3 reads CASSTRTGRYEQYF. The CDR3 nucleotides are TGTGCCAGCAGCACCAGGACAGGCCGCTACGAGCAGTACTTC.

V and J are TRBV29-1 and TRBJ2-7; D perhaps matches TRBD1 (6 bases). CDR3 length equals 12 residues. Trimming cost V 4 bases and J 0 bases, with 7 bases left between them. CDR1 and CDR2 from the germline V gene are SQVTM and ANQGSEA. The CDR3 here is CSVGRGSYEQYF. The CDR3 nucleotides read TGCAGCGTTGGCAGGGGCTCCTACGAGCAGTACTTC.

The chain carries TRBV24-1 and TRBJ2-7; TRBD2 agrees at 8 bases. V lost 4 bases, J lost 5 bases, and 12 bases stayed unmatched. Germline V lookup: CDR1 KGHDR, CDR2 SFDVKD. CDR3 length: 16 amino acids. This chain's CDR3 is CATSESRAGAQDEQYF. CDR3 nucleotide sequence: TGTGCCACCAGTGAGTCCAGAGCGGGAGCCCAGGACGAGCAGTACTTC.

The chain joins TRBV5-4 to TRBJ1-2; TRBD1 matches at 9 bases. Germline V lookup: CDR1 SGHNT, CDR2 YYREEE (reference sequence). Unmatched junction bases numbered 7, after V lost 4 bases and J lost 6 bases. This CDR3 is built from 14 residues. CDR3: CASSMGTGKHGYTF. In DNA form, the CDR3 reads TGTGCCAGCAGCATGGGGACAGGGAAGCATGGCTACACCTTC.

This clone was observed a single time. This rearrangement joins TRBV6-2 or TRBV6-3 to TRBJ1-2; the D is unclear. Per the germline V gene, CDR1 is MNHEY and CDR2 is SVGEGT. The CDR3 is 12 residues long. Trimming took 6 bases from V and 2 from J, leaving 7 bases between them. The CDR3 region is CASSRGNYGYTF. In nucleotides, the CDR3 is TGTGCCAGCAGCCGAGGCAACTATGGCTACACCTTC.

Concerning this clone: Other DNA sequences of this sample code for an identical CDR3. This sequence joins TRBV19 and TRBJ2-1, with TRBD1 matching over 9 bases. The CDR3 is made up of 15 amino acids. Germline CDR1 LNHDA, CDR2 SQIVND (reference sequence). With V trimmed by 1 base and J by 6 bases, 4 bases remained unmatched. The CDR3 DNA reads as TGTGCCAGTAGTATAGGGGGACAGGGATCCAATGAGCAGTTCTTC. Translated, it gives CASSIGGQGSNEQFF.

J is TRBJ2-7 and V is TRBV25-1; the match to TRBD2 covers 9 bases. The CDR3 has 14 residues. The germline V gene encodes CDR1 MGHDK and CDR2 SYGVNS. With V trimmed by 3 bases and J by 6 bases, 6 bases remained unmatched. The CDR3 sequence is CASSEAAGGFEQYF. CDR3 in DNA: TGTGCCAGCAGTGAGGCAGCGGGGGGTTTCGAGCAGTACTTC.

V gene TRBV4-2 combines with J gene TRBJ2-7, with D perhaps TRBD2 (5 bases). Germline CDR1 and CDR2: LGHNA and YNFKEQ. This CDR3 region has 13 residues. V was trimmed by 1 base and J by 6 bases, leaving 10 bases between them. CDR3 protein: CASSQGGLGEQYF. CDR3 nucleotides: TGTGCCAGCAGCCAAGGTGGACTGGGCGAGCAGTACTTC.

The V call is TRBV10-3, the J call TRBJ2-6, with unresolved D. V lost 0 bases and J lost 2, with 5 bases in between. The CDR3 covers 15 residues. Germline lookup yields CDR1 ENHRY and CDR2 SYGVKD. CDR3 protein: CAISESSPGANVLTF. The CDR3 bases are TGTGCCATCAGTGAGTCGTCTCCTGGGGCCAACGTCCTGACTTTC.

The chain couples TRBV10-3 to TRBJ1-6; 7 bases fit TRBD1. With 8 bases clipped from V and 7 bases from J, the junction kept 2 bases outside the gene matches. Germline CDR1 reads ENHRY; CDR2 reads SYGVKD. This CDR3 has 12 amino acids. In nucleotides, the CDR3 is TGTGCCATCCGGGACAGCAATTCACCCCTCCACTTT. It encodes CAIRDSNSPLHF.

Note on this clone: Other DNA sequences in the same sample also yield this CDR3. V usage is TRBV29-1 and J usage is TRBJ1-2, with 10 bases identical to TRBD1. The CDR3 covers 13 residues. Unmatched junction bases numbered 7, after V lost 7 bases and J lost 5 bases. CDR1 and CDR2 from the germline V gene are SQVTM and ANQGSEA. CDR3 coding DNA: TGCAGCGCCCAGACAGGGGGCGGGTATGGCTACACCTTC. Protein sequence: CSAQTGGGYGYTF.

This clone was recorded a few times. V usage is TRBV7-9 and J usage is TRBJ2-3; D unresolved. Germline V gene data show CDR1 as SEHNR and CDR2 as FQNEAQ (reference sequence). V lost 0 bases to trimming and J lost 6 bases, with 4 bases between them. This CDR3 contains 12 residues. This chain's CDR3 is CASSLAPDTQYF. In DNA, the CDR3 is TGTGCCAGCAGCTTAGCCCCTGATACGCAGTATTTT.

J is TRBJ1-6 and V is TRBV7-8, with a tentative D call TRBD1 (6 bases). CDR1 and CDR2 (germline): SGHVS, FQNEAQ. The CDR3 has 14 amino acids. V dropped 5 bases and J dropped 10 bases, with 15 bases sitting between them. The CDR3 nucleotides are TGTGCCAGCAGCAATCGGGACATAGCGTCACCCCTCCACTTT. Translated, it gives CASSNRDIASPLHF.

The chain joins TRBV29-1 to TRBJ1-1, with unresolved D. The V end lost 6 bases, the J end lost 7 bases, and 15 bases lay between the germline ends. Per the germline V gene, CDR1 is SQVTM and CDR2 is ANQGSEA. The CDR3 extends over 12 amino acids. The CDR3: CSVGRLYGEAFF. The DNA for the CDR3 is TGCAGCGTGGGGAGGTTATATGGTGAAGCTTTCTTT. Based on the CDR3 plus reference TRBV29-1 and TRBJ1-1, the full variable domain is SAVISQKPSRDICQRGTSLTIQCQVDSQVTMMFWYRQQPGQSLTLIATANQGSEATYESGFVIDKFPISRPNLTFSTLTVSNMSPEDSSIYLCSVGRLYGEAFFGQGTRLTVV.

The V and J genes are TRBV3-1 (or the pseudogene TRBV3-2) and TRBJ2-1; no clear D. Trimming left V 1 base short and J 6 bases short, with 10 bases between. The CDR3 is 14 residues long. CDR1 and CDR2 (germline): LGHDT, YNNKEL (reference sequence). This CDR3 reads CASSQGARANEQFF. The CDR3 DNA reads TGTGCCAGCAGCCAAGGGGCGCGAGCCAATGAGCAGTTCTTC.

The chain has TRBV7-2 and TRBJ1-1; no reliable D call. The CDR3 runs 13 residues. V was clipped by 4 bases and J by 1 base, with 7 bases between them. The germline gives CDR1 SGHTA, CDR2 FQGNSA. In nucleotides, the CDR3 is TGTGCCAGCAGCTCCGCGGGGAACACTGAAGCTTTCTTT. Its translation is CASSSAGNTEAFF.

The V call is TRBV2, the J call TRBJ1-2; D is unclear. Germline CDR1 SNHLY, CDR2 FYNNEI. The CDR3 length is 12 residues. The V and J ends lost 4 bases and 7 bases respectively, with 10 bases between them. In nucleotides, the CDR3 is TGTGCCAGCAGTGTGGAGGCTGGTGGCTACACCTTC. Translated, it gives CASSVEAGGYTF.

With regard to this clone: One end of the junction fails to match germline, which may point to a read error. The V gene is TRBV28, the J gene TRBJ1-1, with D possibly TRBD1 on 6 matching bases. The CDR3 consists of 11 residues. Germline V lookup: CDR1 MDHEN, CDR2 SYDVKM. CDR3 DNA: TGTGCCAGCACGGATTCTCGGGACATGGCTTTT. It translates to CASTDSRDMAF.

CDR3 protein: CASSRAGQLISYEQYF. CDR3 bases: TGTGCCAGCTCGAGAGCGGGGCAATTAATCTCCTACGAGCAGTACTTC. The chain carries TRBV18 and TRBJ2-7; 7 nucleotides align to TRBD2. Germline V gene lookup returns CDR1 KGHSH and CDR2 LQKENI. The CDR3 has 16 residues. V lost 6 bases, J lost 0 bases, and 11 bases stayed unmatched.

The chain is built from TRBV7-2 and TRBJ2-2, with unresolved D. Germline V gene sequence: CDR1 SGHTA, CDR2 FQGNSA. Trimming shortened V by 2 bases and J by 0 bases, and 10 bases separated the two germline ends. The CDR3 extends over 16 amino acids. The CDR3 is CASSLFRITNTGELFF. The CDR3 DNA is TGTGCCAGCAGCTTATTCAGAATAACGAACACCGGGGAGCTGTTTTTT.